This T cell receptor beta chain is drawn from a study of blood T cell repertoires in COVID-19. Study details: Acute and convalescent COVID-19 specimens originated in the United States, Italy and Spain. The analysed material was cDNA or gDNA that came from T cells, B-cell-depleted T cells, or PBMCs.

There are 15 residues in the CDR3. Per germline, CDR1 SGDLS and CDR2 YYNGEE. Deletions cut 5 bases from V and 2 bases from J, with 15 bases between. As handled by the study authors: Counts of nucleated cells, estimated from reference gene primer amplification, were obtained. Only in-frame clones appear in the TCRdb table, and some are missing; sequencing was by immunoSEQ multiplex PCR. The V and J calls and clone size were taken over from that table, and D and trimming were inferred from the DNA. Of about 220,000 clones in the sample, 80% were seen once. This clonotype was obtained from a human donor in a cohort sampled during active COVID-19. The chain employs TRBV9 and TRBJ2-3, with D tentatively TRBD1 (5 bases). Material: peripheral blood. This CDR3 is CASSRGPHDTDTQYF. As DNA, the CDR3 is TGTGCCAGCAGTAGGGGCCCACACGACACAGATACGCAGTATTTT.